Shown below are 5 T cell receptor beta chains from a single sample sequenced in a study of blood T cell repertoires in COVID-19. Sequencing used immunoSEQ multiplex PCR; TCRdb keeps in-frame clones, though not all of them. Seen here are around 140,000 clones, roughly 81% observed once, and the top ten hold nearly 3.5%. The sample was PBMCs or T cells enriched from blood (not recorded which). The receptor set was obtained from a woman aged 50 to 60 with acute COVID-19.

This clone was seen once. V usage is TRBV12-3 or TRBV12-4 and J usage is TRBJ2-7, with 7 bases fitting TRBD1. V lost 8 bases, J lost 2 bases, and 6 bases stayed unmatched. The CDR3 totals 13 residues. The CDR3 protein is CASGRGIAYEQYF. CDR3 DNA sequence: TGTGCCAGCGGCAGGGGGATAGCCTACGAGCAGTACTTC.

This clone was detected once. The V gene is TRBV27, the J gene TRBJ2-7; possible D gene TRBD2, 6 bases. Deletions cut 3 bases from V and 3 bases from J, with 15 bases between. This CDR3 is built from 15 residues. Germline V CDR1 and CDR2: MNHEY, SMNVEV (reference sequence). Written as DNA, the CDR3 is TGTGCCAGCAGTTTTGGTCCGGGACTCTACTACGAGCAGTACTTC. Protein: CASSFGPGLYYEQYF.

V usage is TRBV19 and J usage is TRBJ2-5; TRBD2 matches 9 bases. CDR1 LNHDA and CDR2 SQIVND come from the germline V gene (reference sequence). The CDR3 loop spans 16 amino acids. J lost 0 bases, V lost 5 bases, and 7 bases had no gene match. CDR3: CASSPRGLANQETQYF. The CDR3 coding sequence is TGTGCCAGTAGTCCTCGAGGACTAGCGAACCAAGAGACCCAGTACTTC.

This clone has only one observation. The rearrangement joins TRBV4-2 to TRBJ1-2; TRBD1 matches at 7 bases. The junction had 9 bases not matched to a gene; V was cut back by 1 base and J by 4 bases. Germline CDR1 reads LGHNA; CDR2 reads YNFKEQ. The length of the CDR3 is 16 residues. The CDR3 region is CASSQVARDSSYGYTF. The CDR3 DNA reads TGTGCCAGCAGCCAAGTGGCCCGGGACAGTTCCTATGGCTACACCTTC.

The chain recombines TRBV2 with TRBJ1-1, with D uncertain. CDR3 size: 16 residues. V was clipped by 6 bases and J by 0 bases, with 17 bases between them. Germline values: CDR1 SNHLY, CDR2 FYNNEI. DNA for the CDR3: TGTGCCAGCAGGGTGGAGGGAGGAATTATGAACACTGAAGCTTTCTTT. Translating it yields CASRVEGGIMNTEAFF. Based on the CDR3 plus reference TRBV2 and TRBJ1-1, the full variable domain is EPEVTQTPSHQVTQMGQEVILRCVPISNHLYFYWYRQILGQKVEFLVSFYNNEISEKSEIFDDQFSVERPDGSNFTLKIRSTKLEDSAMYFCASRVEGGIMNTEAFFGQGTRLTVV.